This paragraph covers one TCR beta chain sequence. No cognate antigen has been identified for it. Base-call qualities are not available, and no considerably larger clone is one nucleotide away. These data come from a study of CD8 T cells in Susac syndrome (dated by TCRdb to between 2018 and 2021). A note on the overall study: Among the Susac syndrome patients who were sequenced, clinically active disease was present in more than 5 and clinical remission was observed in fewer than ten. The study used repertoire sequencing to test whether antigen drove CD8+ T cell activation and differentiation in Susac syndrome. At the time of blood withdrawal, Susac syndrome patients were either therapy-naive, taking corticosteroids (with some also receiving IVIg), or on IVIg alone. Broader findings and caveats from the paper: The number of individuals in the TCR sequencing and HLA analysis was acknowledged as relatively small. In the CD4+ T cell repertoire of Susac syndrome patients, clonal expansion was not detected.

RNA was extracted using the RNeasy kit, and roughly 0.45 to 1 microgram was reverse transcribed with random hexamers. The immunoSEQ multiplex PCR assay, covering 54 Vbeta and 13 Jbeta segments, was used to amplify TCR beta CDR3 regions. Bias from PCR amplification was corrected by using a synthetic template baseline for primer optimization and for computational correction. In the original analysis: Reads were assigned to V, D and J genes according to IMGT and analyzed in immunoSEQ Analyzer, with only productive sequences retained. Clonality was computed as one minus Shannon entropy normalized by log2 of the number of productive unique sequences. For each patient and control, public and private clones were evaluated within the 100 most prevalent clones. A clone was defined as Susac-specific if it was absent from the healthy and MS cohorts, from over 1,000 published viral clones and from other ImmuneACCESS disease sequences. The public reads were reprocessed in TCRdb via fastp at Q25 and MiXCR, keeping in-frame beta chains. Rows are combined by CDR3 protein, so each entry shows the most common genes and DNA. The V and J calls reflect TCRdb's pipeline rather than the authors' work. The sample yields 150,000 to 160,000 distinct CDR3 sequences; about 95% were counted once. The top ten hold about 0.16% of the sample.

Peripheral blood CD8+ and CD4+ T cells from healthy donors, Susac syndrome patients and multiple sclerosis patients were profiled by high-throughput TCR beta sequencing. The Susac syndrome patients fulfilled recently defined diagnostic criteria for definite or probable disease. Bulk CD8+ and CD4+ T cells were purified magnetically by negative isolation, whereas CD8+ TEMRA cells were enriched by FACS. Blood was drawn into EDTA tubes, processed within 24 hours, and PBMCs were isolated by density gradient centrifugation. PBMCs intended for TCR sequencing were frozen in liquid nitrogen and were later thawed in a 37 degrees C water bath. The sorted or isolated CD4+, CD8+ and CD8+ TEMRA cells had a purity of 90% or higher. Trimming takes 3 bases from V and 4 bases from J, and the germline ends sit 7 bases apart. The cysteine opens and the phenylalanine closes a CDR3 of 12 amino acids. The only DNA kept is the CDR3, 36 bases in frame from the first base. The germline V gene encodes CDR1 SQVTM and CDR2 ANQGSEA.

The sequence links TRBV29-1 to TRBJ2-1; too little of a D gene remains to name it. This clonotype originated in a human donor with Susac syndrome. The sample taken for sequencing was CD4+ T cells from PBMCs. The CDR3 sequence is CSVDTQYNEQFF. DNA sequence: TGCAGCGTTGATACTCAGTACAATGAGCAGTTCTTC.